This T cell receptor (beta chain) derives from a study of CXCR3-negative and CXCR3-positive naive CD8 T cells. Study-wide results and limits: TRBV-TRBJ usage matched between naive CXCR3-negative and CXCR3-positive cells but not between memory cells. TRB CDR3 properties served as the basis for inferring TCR strength, and surface CD5 was comparable between naive subsets. The majority of assays used fresh PBMCs, and CXCR3 expression partially decreased after cryopreservation.

Through 5' RACE with UMI labels, the TRB cDNA libraries were prepared. TCRdb re-called the 5' RACE reads; every CDR3 protein appears as one record, without DNA. The specimen's table records some 130,000 distinct CDR3 sequences. As regards this clonotype: Its cognate antigen is unknown.

The germline gives CDR1 MGHDK, CDR2 SYGVNS. The CDR3 consists of 13 residues. Input material: naive CXCR3- CD8+ T cells from blood. Subset described: CD45RO-CCR7+CD27+CD95- naive CD8+ T cells lacking CXCR3 (TNR3-). The genes are TRBV25-1 and TRBJ2-7; TCRdb's D call, TRBD1, is unchecked because there is no DNA. This TCR was sampled from a human donor in good health. Some clones in this sample may be carry-over from other donors' samples. CDR3: CASREQGSYEQYF.